This TCR beta chain derives from a study of blood T cells in healthy people across ages. Trimming took 0 bases from V and 5 from J; bases not matched to a gene: 5. CDR3 length equals 16 residues. The germline CDR1 and CDR2 sequences are SGDLS and YYNGEE. The authors ran a second PCR of about 7 to 12 cycles using a sample-barcoded 5' primer and a J-beta primer mix. TCRdb re-derived calls from the 5' RACE reads in MiXCR, one entry per CDR3 protein. This table has about 1.8 million distinct CDR3 sequences, roughly 50% appearing once. The genes are TRBV9 and TRBJ2-1, with 10 bases fitting TRBD2. The receptor was isolated from a woman aged 40 to 50 in good health. The sequenced sample was blood. CDR3 sequence (DNA): TGTGCCAGCAGCGTAGACCCAGCGGGGGGGCACAATGAGCAGTTCTTC. Protein sequence: CASSVDPAGGHNEQFF. The full variable domain, its missing parts supplied by reference TRBV9 and TRBJ2-1, is DSGVTQTPKHLITATGQRVTLRCSPRSGDLSVYWYQQSLDQGLQFLIQYYNGEERAKGNILERFSAQQFPDLHSELNLSSLELGDSALYFCASSVDPAGGHNEQFFGPGTRLTVL.